Listed below are T cell receptor beta chains from one sample, sequenced in a study of T cell responses to AZD1222 COVID-19 vaccine. Sequenced by immunoSEQ multiplex PCR; TCRdb stores in-frame clones only, minus some. The data hold about 84,000 clones, with around nine tenths observed a single time. The specimen was peripheral blood, collected on day 0 of AZD1222 vaccination. Every receptor here comes from an adult in good health. Each CDR3 is given with its conserved first and last residue. D genes are given only for firm matches. The size of a clone is reported for some rows only, either as once, few or many, or as a class for expanded clones.

abundance: -
j_gene: TRBJ2-5
v_gene: TRBV2
d_gene: TRBD1
CDR3nt: TGTGCCAGCAGTGGCAGGGGGAAGGGGGAGACCCAGTACTTC
CDR3aa: CASSGRGKGETQYF

abundance: -
j_gene: TRBJ2-1
v_gene: TRBV3-1/TRBV3-2
d_gene: TRBD2
CDR3nt: TGTGCCAGCAGCCGCCAACTAGCGGGCCTCTCCTACAATGAGCAGTTCTTC
CDR3aa: CASSRQLAGLSYNEQFF

abundance: -
j_gene: TRBJ1-2
v_gene: TRBV19
d_gene: -
CDR3nt: TGTGCCAGTAGTATAGGAGGTACAGCTTACTACTATGGCTACACCTTC
CDR3aa: CASSIGGTAYYYGYTF

abundance: once
j_gene: TRBJ2-5
v_gene: TRBV7-9
d_gene: -
CDR3nt: TGTGCCAGCAGCTTAGCGGGGCAGGGCGAGGGCCAAGAGACCCAGTACTTC
CDR3aa: CASSLAGQGEGQETQYF

abundance: -
j_gene: TRBJ2-1
v_gene: TRBV18
d_gene: -
CDR3nt: TGTGCCAGCTCACCAGACCTCTCGCGGAACAATGAGCAGTTCTTC
CDR3aa: CASSPDLSRNNEQFF

abundance: -
j_gene: TRBJ1-5
v_gene: TRBV30
d_gene: -
CDR3nt: TGTGCCTGGAGTCCTGGACTAAGCAATCAGCCCCAGCATTTT
CDR3aa: CAWSPGLSNQPQHF

abundance: -
j_gene: TRBJ1-2
v_gene: TRBV19
d_gene: -
CDR3nt: TGTGCCAGTAGTAAGGCTGAGGTTGGCTACACCTTC
CDR3aa: CASSKAEVGYTF

abundance: -
j_gene: TRBJ2-7
v_gene: TRBV12-3/TRBV12-4
d_gene: TRBD2
CDR3nt: TGTACCAGCAGTAGAGCGGGAGGAGAGCAGTACTTC
CDR3aa: CTSSRAGGEQYF

abundance: -
j_gene: TRBJ1-4
v_gene: TRBV6-5
d_gene: -
CDR3nt: TGTGCCGCGTGCCGGGACACTAATGAAAAACTGTTTTTT
CDR3aa: CAACRDTNEKLFF

abundance: -
j_gene: TRBJ2-1
v_gene: TRBV7-2
d_gene: -
CDR3nt: TGTGCCAGCAGCTTATCCTACAATGAGCAGTTCTTC
CDR3aa: CASSLSYNEQFF

abundance: -
j_gene: TRBJ1-2
v_gene: TRBV7-9
d_gene: TRBD1
CDR3nt: TGTGCCAGCAGCTTAGGGACAGGGGTCGGCTACACCTTC
CDR3aa: CASSLGTGVGYTF

abundance: -
j_gene: TRBJ2-7
v_gene: TRBV11-2
d_gene: -
CDR3nt: TGTGCCAGCAGCCATGGACGGATATCCTACGAGCAGTACTTC
CDR3aa: CASSHGRISYEQYF

abundance: -
j_gene: TRBJ1-2
v_gene: TRBV6-5
d_gene: TRBD1
CDR3nt: TGTGCCAGCAGTTACGGGACAGGGCCTAACTATGGCTACACCTTC
CDR3aa: CASSYGTGPNYGYTF

abundance: -
j_gene: TRBJ2-5
v_gene: TRBV5-1
d_gene: -
CDR3nt: TGCGCCAGCAGCTTGGGAGTCCAAGAGACCCAGTACTTC
CDR3aa: CASSLGVQETQYF